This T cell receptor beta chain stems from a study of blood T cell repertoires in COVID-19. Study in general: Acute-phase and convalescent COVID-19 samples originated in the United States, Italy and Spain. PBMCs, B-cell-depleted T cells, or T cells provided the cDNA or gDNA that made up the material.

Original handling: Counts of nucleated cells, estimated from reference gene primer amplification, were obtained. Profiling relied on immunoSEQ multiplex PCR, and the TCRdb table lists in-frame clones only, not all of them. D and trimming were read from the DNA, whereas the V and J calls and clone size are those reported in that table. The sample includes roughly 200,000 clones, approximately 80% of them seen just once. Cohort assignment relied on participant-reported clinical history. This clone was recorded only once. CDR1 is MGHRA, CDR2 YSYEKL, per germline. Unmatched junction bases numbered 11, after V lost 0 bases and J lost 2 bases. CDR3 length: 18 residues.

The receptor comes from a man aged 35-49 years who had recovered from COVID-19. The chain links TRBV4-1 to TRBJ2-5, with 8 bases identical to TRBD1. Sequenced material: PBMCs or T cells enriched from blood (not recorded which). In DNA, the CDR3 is TGCGCCAGCAGCCAAGACCTGGGGCCCGGGACAGGACAAGAGACCCAGTACTTC. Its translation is CASSQDLGPGTGQETQYF.